This T cell receptor beta chain was retrieved from a study of T-cell reconstitution after alpha-beta-depleted transplantation in children. Trimming removed 3 bases from V and 1 base from J, with 9 bases in between. Germline V CDR1 and CDR2: DFQATT, SNEGSKA (reference sequence). This CDR3 has 13 amino acids. Unique molecular identifiers tagged the TCRbeta library. TCRdb re-analysed the PCR reads in MiXCR, keeping a single row per CDR3 protein. The sample records a few hundred thousand distinct CDR3 sequences, approximately 23% being singletons. This clonotype was detected only a few times. The sample consisted of PBMCs, mostly from graft donor cells, taken 180 days after TCRalphabeta/CD19-depleted stem cell transplant. J is TRBJ1-1 and V is TRBV20-1; D may be TRBD1 (5 bases). The receptor's source is a male patient between 5 and 17 years old who had a stem cell transplant for acute lymphoblastic leukemia, so the T cells may come from the graft donor. In DNA, the CDR3 is TGCAGTGCTAGGGCAGGGACGAACACTGAAGCTTTCTTT. This codes for CSARAGTNTEAFF.